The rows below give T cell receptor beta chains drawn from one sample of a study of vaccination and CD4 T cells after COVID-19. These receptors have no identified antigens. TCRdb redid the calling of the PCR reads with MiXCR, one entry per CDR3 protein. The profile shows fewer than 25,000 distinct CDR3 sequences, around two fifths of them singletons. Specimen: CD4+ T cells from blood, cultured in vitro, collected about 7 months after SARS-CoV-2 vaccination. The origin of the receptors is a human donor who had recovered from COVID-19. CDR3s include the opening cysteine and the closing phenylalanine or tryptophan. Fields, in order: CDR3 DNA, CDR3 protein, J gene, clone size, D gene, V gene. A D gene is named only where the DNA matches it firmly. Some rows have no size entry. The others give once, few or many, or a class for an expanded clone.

DNA: TGTGCCACCAGACCTCCGGACGGGGAGCTGTTTTTT; CDR3: CATRPPDGELFF; J: TRBJ2-2; size: -; D: -; V: TRBV24-1
DNA: TGCAGTGCTATAACGACTTACGGGTCCCAAGAGACCCAGTACTTC; CDR3: CSAITTYGSQETQYF; J: TRBJ2-5; size: -; D: -; V: TRBV20-1
DNA: TGCAGTGCTAGTATAGGGGTTAATTCACCCCTCCACTTT; CDR3: CSASIGVNSPLHF; J: TRBJ1-6; size: -; D: -; V: TRBV20-1
DNA: TGTGCCAGCAGTGATGTCAGCGGGAGGGCCGGGAACACCGGGGAGCTGTTTTTT; CDR3: CASSDVSGRAGNTGELFF; J: TRBJ2-2; size: -; D: TRBD2; V: TRBV2
DNA: TGTGCCAGTAGCAGGACACTGAACACTGAAGCTTTCTTT; CDR3: CASSRTLNTEAFF; J: TRBJ1-1; size: few; D: -; V: TRBV19
DNA: TGTGCCAGTAGTTTAGCGGGGGTGTACCAAGAGACCCAGTACTTC; CDR3: CASSLAGVYQETQYF; J: TRBJ2-5; size: -; D: TRBD2; V: TRBV19
DNA: TGTGCCAGCAGCCACCCTCAGGGGTCCTACGAGCAGTACTTC; CDR3: CASSHPQGSYEQYF; J: TRBJ2-7; size: -; D: -; V: TRBV7-9
DNA: TGCGCCAGCAGCCAGAGAGAGTTAGATACGCAGTATTTT; CDR3: CASSQRELDTQYF; J: TRBJ2-3; size: -; D: -; V: TRBV4-1
DNA: TGCGCCAGCAGCTTGGACTACTATGGCTACACCTTC; CDR3: CASSLDYYGYTF; J: TRBJ1-2; size: -; D: -; V: TRBV5-1
DNA: TGTGCCAGCAGCTTTTTAGCGGGAGGGAACACCGGGGAGCTGTTTTTT; CDR3: CASSFLAGGNTGELFF; J: TRBJ2-2; size: few; D: TRBD2; V: TRBV7-8
DNA: TGTGCCAGCAGTCAAGGAGAGACCCAGTACTTC; CDR3: CASSQGETQYF; J: TRBJ2-5; size: few; D: -; V: TRBV7-8
DNA: TGCAGTGCGGCCCGGGACAGGGGTTACAATGAGCAGTTCTTC; CDR3: CSAARDRGYNEQFF; J: TRBJ2-1; size: -; D: TRBD1; V: TRBV20-1
DNA: TGTGCCAGTAGTATAGCTGGACAGAAAGTCCCAAGGGGCTACACCTTC; CDR3: CASSIAGQKVPRGYTF; J: TRBJ1-2; size: -; D: -; V: TRBV19
DNA: TGTGCCAGCAGCTTAGAGGGGGGCAATCAGCCCCAGCATTTT; CDR3: CASSLEGGNQPQHF; J: TRBJ1-5; size: few; D: -; V: TRBV7-9
DNA: TGTGCCAGCAGCTTGGGCAGCGGGAGTAATGAGCAGTTCTTC; CDR3: CASSLGSGSNEQFF; J: TRBJ2-1; size: -; D: TRBD2; V: TRBV5-4
DNA: TGCAGTGCTAGAGCCCCAACCCGGGACTACCAACCACTTACGCAGTATTTT; CDR3: CSARAPTRDYQPLTQYF; J: TRBJ2-3; size: -; D: TRBD2; V: TRBV20-1
DNA: TGTGCCAGCAGTTACGCCTCCGGGACAGGGGCGCAAGAGACCCAGTACTTC; CDR3: CASSYASGTGAQETQYF; J: TRBJ2-5; size: -; D: TRBD1; V: TRBV6-5
DNA: TGCAGTGCTAGATCTGATCTAGCGGGAGAGAGTATTGAGCAGTTCTTC; CDR3: CSARSDLAGESIEQFF; J: TRBJ2-1; size: few; D: TRBD2; V: TRBV20-1
DNA: TGTGCCAGTAGTACTAGCGGGAGTAGGGCCTACGAGCAGTACTTC; CDR3: CASSTSGSRAYEQYF; J: TRBJ2-7; size: -; D: TRBD2; V: TRBV19
DNA: TGCAGTGCTAGGAGCCGGGACAGGGGTTTTGGTCAGCCCCAGCATTTT; CDR3: CSARSRDRGFGQPQHF; J: TRBJ1-5; size: -; D: TRBD1; V: TRBV20-1
DNA: TGTGCCAGCAGTAGGGGGTTCTCCTACAATGAGCAGTTCTTC; CDR3: CASSRGFSYNEQFF; J: TRBJ2-1; size: -; D: -; V: TRBV7-9
DNA: TGCAGTGGAACAGGGAGGGGGATGGTGGAGACCCAGTACTTC; CDR3: CSGTGRGMVETQYF; J: TRBJ2-5; size: many; D: -; V: TRBV20-1
DNA: TGCAGTGCTAACAGCTATTATAGCAATCAGCCCCAGCATTTT; CDR3: CSANSYYSNQPQHF; J: TRBJ1-5; size: many; D: -; V: TRBV20-1
DNA: TGTGCCAGTAGTCCCCAACTAGCGGGGGGCGAGACCCAGTACTTC; CDR3: CASSPQLAGGETQYF; J: TRBJ2-5; size: -; D: TRBD2; V: TRBV19
DNA: TGTGCCAGCAGCCCGAGGGCTAGCGGGTCCGAGACCCAGTACTTC; CDR3: CASSPRASGSETQYF; J: TRBJ2-5; size: -; D: TRBD2; V: TRBV7-2
DNA: TGTGCCAGCAGCAGTATTCTAGCGGGAGTAGGCGAGCAGTACTTC; CDR3: CASSSILAGVGEQYF; J: TRBJ2-7; size: -; D: -; V: TRBV21-1
DNA: TGTGCCAGCAGCCTCAGGACAGGGGTGGGAGAGCAGTACTTC; CDR3: CASSLRTGVGEQYF; J: TRBJ2-7; size: -; D: TRBD1; V: TRBV7-2
DNA: TGTGCCAGTAGTATGGGGGGGCAACGTAATCAGCCCCAGCATTTT; CDR3: CASSMGGQRNQPQHF; J: TRBJ1-5; size: -; D: -; V: TRBV19
DNA: TGTGCCAGCAGCTTAGATAGTATGGATACGCAGTATTTT; CDR3: CASSLDSMDTQYF; J: TRBJ2-3; size: -; D: -; V: TRBV7-2
DNA: TGTGCCAGCAGCTTAGTAAGGGTAAATGGGTTCACTGAAGCTTTCTTT; CDR3: CASSLVRVNGFTEAFF; J: TRBJ1-1; size: -; D: -; V: TRBV7-8
DNA: TGCGCCAGCAGCCAAGATCTCACGACACATGGGAACTTC; CDR3: CASSQDLTTHGNF; J: TRBJ2-4; size: once; D: -; V: TRBV4-3
DNA: TGTGCCAGCAGTGAAACCAGACAGGGAAACACCATATATTTT; CDR3: CASSETRQGNTIYF; J: TRBJ1-3; size: once; D: -; V: TRBV2
DNA: TGTGCCAGCAGCCAAGGGGCACTCCAAGAGACCCAGTACTTC; CDR3: CASSQGALQETQYF; J: TRBJ2-5; size: -; D: -; V: TRBV11-1
DNA: TGTGCCAGCAGCCAAGATTTCTCCCGCTCCTACGAGCAGTACTTC; CDR3: CASSQDFSRSYEQYF; J: TRBJ2-7; size: -; D: -; V: TRBV14
DNA: TGTGCCAGTAGTATCCAAGGGCGGAACACTGAAGCTTTCTTT; CDR3: CASSIQGRNTEAFF; J: TRBJ1-1; size: -; D: -; V: TRBV19
DNA: TGCAGTGCTAGAGATGGACTAGCGGCAACCTACAATGAGCAGTTCTTC; CDR3: CSARDGLAATYNEQFF; J: TRBJ2-1; size: -; D: TRBD2; V: TRBV20-1
DNA: TGTGCCACCAGTGATTTGGGGCAGGGAGGGACAGAGACCCAGTACTTC; CDR3: CATSDLGQGGTETQYF; J: TRBJ2-5; size: few; D: TRBD2; V: TRBV24-1
DNA: TGTGCCAGCAGTGATACCAGTGGCGGCAATTACAATGAGCAGTTCTTC; CDR3: CASSDTSGGNYNEQFF; J: TRBJ2-1; size: once; D: -; V: TRBV2
DNA: TGTGCCACCAGCAGAGATTGGGGACTAGGGGGGAACACCGGGGAGCTGTTTTTT; CDR3: CATSRDWGLGGNTGELFF; J: TRBJ2-2; size: few; D: TRBD2; V: TRBV15
DNA: TGTGCCAGCAGCCCAGATGATCTCTCCTACGAGCAGTACTTC; CDR3: CASSPDDLSYEQYF; J: TRBJ2-7; size: -; D: -; V: TRBV7-8
DNA: TGTGCCAGCAGGATTTCGAACACCGGGGAGCTGTTTTTT; CDR3: CASRISNTGELFF; J: TRBJ2-2; size: -; D: -; V: TRBV6-1
DNA: TGTGCCAGCAGCTTAAGACCCGAAGGAGAGACCCAGTACTTC; CDR3: CASSLRPEGETQYF; J: TRBJ2-5; size: -; D: -; V: TRBV7-8
DNA: TGTGCCAGCAGCCAATACGGAGGGGGGATCTACGAGCAGTACTTC; CDR3: CASSQYGGGIYEQYF; J: TRBJ2-7; size: -; D: -; V: TRBV6-1
DNA: TGTGCCAGCAGTGAAGATCTACGCCGGGAGCAGTTCTTC; CDR3: CASSEDLRREQFF; J: TRBJ2-1; size: -; D: -; V: TRBV2
DNA: TGTGCCAGCAGCTTAGGCAGCTACTACGAGCAGTACTTC; CDR3: CASSLGSYYEQYF; J: TRBJ2-7; size: -; D: -; V: TRBV11-3
DNA: TGTGCCAGTAGTAGGGTGCGCCAGAGCAATCAGCCCCAGCATTTT; CDR3: CASSRVRQSNQPQHF; J: TRBJ1-5; size: few; D: -; V: TRBV19
DNA: TGTGCCAGCAGCTTAGGGGGGACTAGCGGGAGTGTGTACAATGAGCAGTTCTTC; CDR3: CASSLGGTSGSVYNEQFF; J: TRBJ2-1; size: -; D: TRBD2; V: TRBV11-2
DNA: TGTGCCAGCAGCCGGACAGAGGCCAACTATGGCTACACCTTC; CDR3: CASSRTEANYGYTF; J: TRBJ1-2; size: -; D: -; V: TRBV6-1
DNA: TGTGCCAGCAGGAAAGACTACTCCTACGAGCAGTACTTC; CDR3: CASRKDYSYEQYF; J: TRBJ2-7; size: -; D: -; V: TRBV2
DNA: TGTGCCAGCAGCTTACGCGACAGGGAGGGTAGCTACACCTTC; CDR3: CASSLRDREGSYTF; J: TRBJ1-2; size: few; D: TRBD1; V: TRBV7-9